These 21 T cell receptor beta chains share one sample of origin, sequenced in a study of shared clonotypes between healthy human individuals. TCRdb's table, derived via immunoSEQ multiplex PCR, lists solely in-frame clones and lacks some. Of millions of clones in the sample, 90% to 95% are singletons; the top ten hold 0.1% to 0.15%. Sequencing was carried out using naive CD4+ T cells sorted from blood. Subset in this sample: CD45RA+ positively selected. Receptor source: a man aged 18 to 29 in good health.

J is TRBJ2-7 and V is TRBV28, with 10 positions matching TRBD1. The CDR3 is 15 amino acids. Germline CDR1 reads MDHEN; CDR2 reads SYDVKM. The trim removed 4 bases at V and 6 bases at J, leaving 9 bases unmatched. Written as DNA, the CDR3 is TGTGCCAGCAGTTCTCCGGGACAGGGGCTACTCGAGCAGTACTTC. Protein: CASSSPGQGLLEQYF.

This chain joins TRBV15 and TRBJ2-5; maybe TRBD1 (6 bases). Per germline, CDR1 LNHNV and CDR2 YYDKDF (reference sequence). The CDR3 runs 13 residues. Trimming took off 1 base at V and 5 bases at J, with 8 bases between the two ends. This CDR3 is CATSRVGAETQYF. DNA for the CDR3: TGTGCCACCAGCAGAGTGGGGGCGGAGACCCAGTACTTC.

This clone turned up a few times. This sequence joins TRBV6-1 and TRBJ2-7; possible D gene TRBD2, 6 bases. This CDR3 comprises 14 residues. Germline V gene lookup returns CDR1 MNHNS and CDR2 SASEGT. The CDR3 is CLARERASGYEQYF. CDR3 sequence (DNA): TGTCTCGCCCGGGAGCGAGCGAGTGGCTACGAGCAGTACTTC.

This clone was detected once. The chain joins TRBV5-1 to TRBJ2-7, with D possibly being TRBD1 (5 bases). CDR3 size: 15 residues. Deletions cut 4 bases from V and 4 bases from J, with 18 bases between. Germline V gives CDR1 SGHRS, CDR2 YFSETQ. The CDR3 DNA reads TGCGCCAGCAGCCCAATGGGGCAGCCCGGTTACGAGCAGTACTTC. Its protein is CASSPMGQPGYEQYF.

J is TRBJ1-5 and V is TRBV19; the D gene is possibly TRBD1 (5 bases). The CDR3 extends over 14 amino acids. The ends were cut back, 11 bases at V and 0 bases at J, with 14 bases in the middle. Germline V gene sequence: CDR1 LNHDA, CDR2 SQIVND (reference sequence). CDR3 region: CASTTANSNQPQHF. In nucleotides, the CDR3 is TGTGCCTCCACGACAGCAAATAGCAATCAGCCCCAGCATTTT.

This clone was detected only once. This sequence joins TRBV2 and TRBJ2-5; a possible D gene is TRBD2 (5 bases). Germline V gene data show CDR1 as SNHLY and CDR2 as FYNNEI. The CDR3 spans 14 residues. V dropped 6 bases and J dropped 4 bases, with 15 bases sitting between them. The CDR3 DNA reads TGTGCCAGCAGACTAATCCTGACTACAGAGACCCAGTACTTC. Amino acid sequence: CASRLILTTETQYF.

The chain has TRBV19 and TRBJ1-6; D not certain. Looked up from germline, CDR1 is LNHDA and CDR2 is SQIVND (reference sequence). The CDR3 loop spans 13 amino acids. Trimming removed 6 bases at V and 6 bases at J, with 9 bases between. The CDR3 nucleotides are TGTGCCAGTAGCCCGGGCCTTAATTCACCCCTCCACTTT. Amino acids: CASSPGLNSPLHF.

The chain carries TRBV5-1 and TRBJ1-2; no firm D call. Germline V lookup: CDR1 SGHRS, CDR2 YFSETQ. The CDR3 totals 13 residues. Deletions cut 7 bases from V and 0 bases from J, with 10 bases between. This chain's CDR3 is CASSFGANYGYTF. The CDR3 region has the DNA TGCGCCAGCTCATTCGGGGCTAACTATGGCTACACCTTC.

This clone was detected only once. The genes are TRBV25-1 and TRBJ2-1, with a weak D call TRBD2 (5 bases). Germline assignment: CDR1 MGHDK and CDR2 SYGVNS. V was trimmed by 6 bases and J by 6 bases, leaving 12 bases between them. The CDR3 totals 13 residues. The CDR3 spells CASSPGIPNEQFF. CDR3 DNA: TGTGCCAGCAGCCCGGGGATCCCCAATGAGCAGTTCTTC.

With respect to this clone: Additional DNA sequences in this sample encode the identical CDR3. The CDR3 coding sequence is TGCAGCGGTCACATGAACACTGAAGCTTTCTTT. The encoded protein is CSGHMNTEAFF. The genes are TRBV29-1 and TRBJ1-1, with D unclear. Germline V gives CDR1 SQVTM, CDR2 ANQGSEA. There are 11 residues in the CDR3. The V end was cut by 7 bases, the J end by 0 bases, with 6 bases between.

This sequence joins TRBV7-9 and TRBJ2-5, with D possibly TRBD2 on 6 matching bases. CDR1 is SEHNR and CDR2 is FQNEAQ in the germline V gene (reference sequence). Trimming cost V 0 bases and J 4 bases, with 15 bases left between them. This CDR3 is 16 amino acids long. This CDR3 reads CASSLAGGLPGETQYF. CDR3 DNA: TGTGCCAGCAGCTTAGCGGGAGGACTACCGGGAGAGACCCAGTACTTC. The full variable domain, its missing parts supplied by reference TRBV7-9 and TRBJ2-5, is DTGVSQNPRHKITKRGQNVTFRCDPISEHNRLYWYRQTLGQGPEFLTYFQNEAQLEKSRLLSDRFSAERPKGSFSTLEIQRTEQGDSAMYLCASSLAGGLPGETQYFGPGTRLLVL.

CDR3 amino acids: CASSQEFDGARPQHF. CDR3 DNA: TGCGCCAGCAGCCAGGAATTTGACGGGGCGCGGCCCCAGCATTTT. The V gene is TRBV4-3, the J gene TRBJ1-5, with D tentatively TRBD1 (5 bases). This CDR3 is built from 15 residues. CDR1 is LGHNA and CDR2 is YSLEER in the germline V gene. With 3 bases removed from V and 9 bases from J, the gap between germline ends came to 18 bases.

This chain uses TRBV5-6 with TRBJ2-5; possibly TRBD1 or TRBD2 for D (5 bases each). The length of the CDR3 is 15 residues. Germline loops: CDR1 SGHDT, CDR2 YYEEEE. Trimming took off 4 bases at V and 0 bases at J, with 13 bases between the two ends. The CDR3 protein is CASSPTWGNQETQYF. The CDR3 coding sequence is TGTGCCAGCAGCCCCACGTGGGGGAACCAAGAGACCCAGTACTTC.

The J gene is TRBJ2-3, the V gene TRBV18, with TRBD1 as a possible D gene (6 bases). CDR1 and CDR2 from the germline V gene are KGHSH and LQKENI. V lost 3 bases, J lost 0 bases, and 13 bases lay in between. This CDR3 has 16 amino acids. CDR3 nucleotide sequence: TGTGCCAGCTCACCCCTCGGACAGTCTAGCACAGATACGCAGTATTTT. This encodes CASSPLGQSSTDTQYF.

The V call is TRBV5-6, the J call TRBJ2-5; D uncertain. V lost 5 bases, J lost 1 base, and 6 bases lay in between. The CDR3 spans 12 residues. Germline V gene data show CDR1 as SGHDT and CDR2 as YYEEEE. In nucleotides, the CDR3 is TGTGCCAGCAGAGGATCCCAAGAGACCCAGTACTTC. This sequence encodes CASRGSQETQYF.

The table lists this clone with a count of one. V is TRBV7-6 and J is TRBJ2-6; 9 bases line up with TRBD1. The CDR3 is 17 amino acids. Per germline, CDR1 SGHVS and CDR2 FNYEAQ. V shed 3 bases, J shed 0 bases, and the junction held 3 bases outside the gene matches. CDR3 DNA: TGTGCCAGCAGCTTCTCGACAGGGGGCTCTGGGGCCAACGTCCTGACTTTC. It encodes CASSFSTGGSGANVLTF.

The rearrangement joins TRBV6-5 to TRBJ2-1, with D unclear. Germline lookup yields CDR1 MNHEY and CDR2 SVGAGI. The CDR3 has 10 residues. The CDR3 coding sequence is TGTGCTAGACGAGACCCTGAGCAGTTCTTC. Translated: CARRDPEQFF.

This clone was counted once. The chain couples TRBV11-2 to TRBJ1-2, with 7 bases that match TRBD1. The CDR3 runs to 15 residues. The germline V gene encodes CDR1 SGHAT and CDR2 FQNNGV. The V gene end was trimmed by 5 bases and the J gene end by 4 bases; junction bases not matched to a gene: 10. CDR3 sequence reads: CASSPPPGQLYGYTF. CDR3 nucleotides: TGTGCCAGCAGCCCGCCCCCGGGACAGCTCTATGGCTACACCTTC.

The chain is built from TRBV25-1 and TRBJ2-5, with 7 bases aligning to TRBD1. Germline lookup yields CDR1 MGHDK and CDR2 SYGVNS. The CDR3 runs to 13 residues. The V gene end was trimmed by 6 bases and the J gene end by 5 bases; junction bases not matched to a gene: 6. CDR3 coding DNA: TGTGCCAGCAGCGCGACAGGGTTGGAGACCCAGTACTTC. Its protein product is CASSATGLETQYF.

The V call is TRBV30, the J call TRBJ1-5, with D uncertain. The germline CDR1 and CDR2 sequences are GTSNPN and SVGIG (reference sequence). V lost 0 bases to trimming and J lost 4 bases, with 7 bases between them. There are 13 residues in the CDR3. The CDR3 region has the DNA TGTGCCTGGAGTGTCGCTCCAAATCAGCCCCAGCATTTT. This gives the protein CAWSVAPNQPQHF.

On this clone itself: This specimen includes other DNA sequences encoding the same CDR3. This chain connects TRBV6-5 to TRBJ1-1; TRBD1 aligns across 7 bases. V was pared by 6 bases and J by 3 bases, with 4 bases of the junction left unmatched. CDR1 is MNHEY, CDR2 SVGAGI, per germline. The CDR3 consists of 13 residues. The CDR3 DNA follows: TGTGCCAGCAGCCGAACAGGGGACACTGAAGCTTTCTTT. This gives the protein CASSRTGDTEAFF.